These 2 T cell receptor beta chains originate from one sample sequenced in a study of blood T cell repertoires in COVID-19. The assay was immunoSEQ multiplex PCR, and TCRdb's table has in-frame clones only and misses some. This sample has about 100,000 clones, with over 85% found just once. What was sequenced was peripheral blood. Receptors were obtained from a woman in her fifties or sixties with COVID-19, enrolled during active disease.

This clone was counted once. Here the CDR3 DNA reads TGTGCCAGTAGTATTCGGAGCAGGGGCCACGAGCAGTACTTC. Amino acids: CASSIRSRGHEQYF. This sequence joins TRBV19 and TRBJ2-7; D is possibly TRBD1 (6 bases). This CDR3 contains 14 residues. CDR1 is LNHDA, CDR2 SQIVND, per germline (reference sequence). The V and J ends lost 3 bases and 5 bases respectively, with 14 bases between them.

The chain recombines TRBV14 with TRBJ1-6; unclear D gene. Trimming cost V 0 bases and J 6 bases, with 18 bases left between them. CDR1 and CDR2 (germline): SGHDN, FVKESK. The CDR3 is made up of 18 amino acids. CDR3 amino acids: CASSQDHSGFRSNSPLHF. In nucleotides, the CDR3 is TGTGCCAGCAGCCAAGATCATTCGGGTTTTAGGAGTAATTCACCCCTCCACTTT. Using reference TRBV14 and TRBJ1-6 for the parts outside the CDR3, the full variable domain is EAGVTQFPSHSVIEKGQTVTLRCDPISGHDNLYWYRRVMGKEIKFLLHFVKESKQDESGMPNNRFLAERTGGTYSTLKVQPAELEDSGVYFCASSQDHSGFRSNSPLHFGNGTRLTVT.